The 8 T cell receptor beta chains presented below share a single source sample, sequenced in a study of regulatory T cells in long-lasting Graves disease. The TCR beta library used iRepertoire HTBI primers with Arm-PCR amplification of CDR3. From the multiplex PCR reads, TCRdb called clonotypes with MiXCR, one entry per CDR3 protein. The sample lists roughly 490,000 distinct CDR3 sequences, around a fifth seen once, with under 15% in the top ten. Time point noted: persistent/refractory GD, antithyroid drugs over 5 years with positive TRAb. After RNA was extracted from PBMCs, the TCR library was made from it. Sequenced material: peripheral blood mononuclear cells (PBMCs), taken when the disease was refractory, from a patient treated with antithyroid drugs. The receptor source for this set is a female donor with Graves disease.

This clonotype was observed a handful of times. V gene TRBV28 combines with J gene TRBJ2-7; 9 nucleotides agree with TRBD1. This CDR3 comprises 17 residues. The germline gives CDR1 MDHEN, CDR2 SYDVKM. After removal of 4 bases from V and 2 bases from J, the junction contained 12 bases not matched to a gene. The CDR3: CASSYKPGQGSAYEQYF. The CDR3 DNA sequence: TGTGCCAGCAGTTACAAACCGGGACAGGGTTCCGCCTACGAGCAGTACTTC.

The chain couples TRBV27 to TRBJ1-5; D is ambiguous. Germline assignment: CDR1 MNHEY and CDR2 SMNVEV (reference sequence). The CDR3 is 15 amino acids. V dropped 1 base and J dropped 0 bases, with 7 bases sitting between them. CDR3 region: CASSLLGNSNQPQHF. DNA of the CDR3: TGTGCCAGCAGTTTATTGGGTAATAGCAATCAGCCCCAGCATTTT.

This clonotype was observed a handful of times. The rearrangement uses TRBV5-1 and TRBJ1-4; 7 positions match TRBD1. The ends lost 2 bases at V and 4 bases at J; junction bases unmatched: 5. Germline lookup yields CDR1 SGHRS and CDR2 YFSETQ. This CDR3 has 15 amino acids. CDR3 nucleotide sequence: TGCGCCAGCAGCTTCGAGGGGGCGATTAATGAAAAACTGTTTTTT. Residues: CASSFEGAINEKLFF.

V is TRBV9 and J is TRBJ2-3; 7 bases map to TRBD2. The CDR3 spans 16 residues. J lost 6 bases, V lost 0 bases, and 10 bases had no gene match. CDR1 and CDR2 (germline): SGDLS, YYNGEE. The CDR3 here is CASSVGSTHGGDTQYF. In DNA, the CDR3 is TGTGCCAGCAGCGTAGGTTCAACCCACGGGGGGGATACGCAGTATTTT.

This rearrangement joins TRBV11-2 to TRBJ2-7, with 7 nucleotides matching TRBD1. The V gene's germline CDR1 is SGHAT and CDR2 FQNNGV. The CDR3 spans 15 residues. The junction had 10 bases not matched to a gene; V was cut back by 5 bases and J by 3 bases. The DNA of the CDR3 is TGTGCCAGCAGCATATTTGGTCGGACAGGCTACGAGCAGTACTTC. Protein product: CASSIFGRTGYEQYF.

This clonotype was seen repeatedly, ten times or more. The chain links TRBV5-8 to TRBJ1-2; D not certain. Trimming left V 0 bases short and J 1 base short, with 7 bases between. The CDR3 runs 14 residues. Germline V gene sequence: CDR1 SGHTS, CDR2 YDEGEE. The CDR3 protein is CASSLEQVNYGYTF. CDR3 DNA sequence: TGTGCCAGCAGCTTGGAGCAGGTTAACTATGGCTACACCTTC.

This clonotype was seen repeatedly, ten times or more. The rearrangement links TRBV10-3 to TRBJ1-1; D is undetermined. The CDR3 spans 13 residues. The germline V gene has CDR1 ENHRY and CDR2 SYGVKD. V was trimmed by 8 bases and J by 0 bases, leaving 10 bases between them. CDR3 protein: CAISPGLNTEAFF. CDR3 DNA sequence: TGTGCCATCTCCCCGGGCTTGAACACTGAAGCTTTCTTT.

This clonotype has ten or more counts. The chain carries TRBV10-3 and TRBJ2-7, with D uncertain. Germline V lookup: CDR1 ENHRY, CDR2 SYGVKD. V lost 2 bases to trimming and J lost 3 bases, with 11 bases between them. CDR3 length: 14 residues. CDR3 bases: TGTGCCATCAGTGAGGGTAGTGGCAGCTACGAGCAGTACTTC. It yields the protein CAISEGSGSYEQYF.